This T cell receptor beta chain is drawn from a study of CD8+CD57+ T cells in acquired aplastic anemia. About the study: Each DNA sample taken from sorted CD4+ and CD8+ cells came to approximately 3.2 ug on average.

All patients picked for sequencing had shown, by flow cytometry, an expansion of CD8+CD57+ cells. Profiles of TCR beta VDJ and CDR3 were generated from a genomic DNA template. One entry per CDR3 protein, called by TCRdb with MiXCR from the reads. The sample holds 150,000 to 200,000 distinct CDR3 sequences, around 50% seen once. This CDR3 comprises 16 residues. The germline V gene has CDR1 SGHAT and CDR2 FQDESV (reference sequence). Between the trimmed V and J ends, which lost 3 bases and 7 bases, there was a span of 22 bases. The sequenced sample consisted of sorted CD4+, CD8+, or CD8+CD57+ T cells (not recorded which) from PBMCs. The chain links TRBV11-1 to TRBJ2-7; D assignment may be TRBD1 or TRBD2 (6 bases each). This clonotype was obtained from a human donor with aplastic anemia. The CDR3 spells CASSFYGGEVYNEQYF. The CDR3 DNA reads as TGTGCCAGCAGCTTCTACGGGGGCGAAGTCTACAATGAGCAGTACTTC.